This T cell receptor (beta chain) was sequenced in a study of shared clonotypes between healthy human individuals. Study context: CD4 naive and CD4 memory each took three plates per donor, while CD8 naive took two and CD8 memory one. Notes on the study in general: Across subsets, estimated richness was generally greater for naive than for memory populations. Few donors restricted represented genetic and exposure-history diversity. Unshared clonotypes carried lower generation probabilities than those common to all four donors.

Sequencing used immunoSEQ multiplex PCR; TCRdb keeps in-frame clones, though not all of them. The data show approximately 720,000 clones, under 95% seen once. Trimming cost V 0 bases and J 3 bases; bases outside gene matches: 4. Per the germline V gene, CDR1 is MGHRA and CDR2 is YSYEKL. The CDR3 is 15 amino acids. On this clone: Its antigen remains unidentified.

Positive CCR7 selection of CD45RO-negative cells yielded the naive CD8 cells, and terminally differentiated effector memory CD45RA+ cells were excluded. The sequenced material came from naive CD8+ T cells sorted from blood. This clonotype originated in a man aged 25 to 40 in good health. This chain connects TRBV4-1 to TRBJ2-7, with 8 bases aligning to TRBD1. CDR3 sequence (DNA): TGCGCCAGCAGCCAAGATTGGGGGACAGGCTACGAGCAGTACTTC. Protein product: CASSQDWGTGYEQYF.